These T cell receptor beta chains were read from a single sample in a study of T cell changes during pregnancy in multiple sclerosis. Method: immunoSEQ multiplex PCR; TCRdb's copy keeps in-frame clones and lacks some. The repertoire holds 70,000 or so clones, with about nine tenths as singletons. The sample consisted of peripheral blood, taken in the third trimester of pregnancy. The receptors were gathered from a female donor in good health, enrolled as a control in a pregnancy study. Both conserved end residues are part of each CDR3. D genes are given only for firm matches. Only some rows state a clone size, as once, few, many or a class for expanded clones.

v_gene	j_gene	abundance	d_gene	CDR3aa	CDR3nt
TRBV6-5	TRBJ1-4	NA	TRBD1	CASSPGQGANEKLFF	TGTGCCAGCAGCCCGGGACAGGGGGCTAATGAAAAACTGTTTTTT
TRBV5-1	TRBJ1-2	NA	TRBD1	CASSLGGGDGYTF	TGCGCCAGCAGCTTGGGAGGGGGCGATGGCTACACCTTC
TRBV27	TRBJ1-4	NA	TRBD1	CATRQTGRLKLFF	TGTGCCACCCGCCAGACAGGGAGGCTAAAACTGTTTTTT
TRBV18	TRBJ2-7	few	TRBD2	CASSRLADEQYF	TGTGCCAGCTCACGACTAGCGGACGAGCAGTACTTC
TRBV7-9	TRBJ2-7	NA	NA	CASAPVSGIYSYEQYF	TGTGCCAGCGCGCCGGTTTCCGGGATTTACTCCTACGAGCAGTACTTC
TRBV2	TRBJ2-7	NA	NA	CASMNPGRSYEQYF	TGTGCCAGCATGAACCCGGGAAGGAGTTACGAGCAGTACTTC
TRBV2	TRBJ2-2	once	NA	CASRQGPGNTGELFF	TGTGCCAGCAGACAGGGCCCGGGGAACACCGGGGAGCTGTTTTTT
TRBV6-5	TRBJ1-2	NA	NA	CASSYSGLNRYGYTF	TGTGCCAGCAGTTACTCGGGACTGAACCGTTATGGCTACACCTTC
TRBV14	TRBJ2-1	NA	TRBD2	CASSRRLVAGDEQFF	TGTGCCAGCAGCCGACGGCTAGTAGCGGGAGATGAGCAGTTCTTC
TRBV28	TRBJ1-2	NA	NA	CASLNFGAGYGYTF	TGTGCCAGCCTTAATTTCGGGGCGGGATATGGCTACACCTTC
TRBV11-2	TRBJ1-1	NA	NA	CASSRGNEAFF	TGTGCCAGCAGCAGGGGGAATGAAGCTTTCTTT
TRBV4-1	TRBJ2-3	NA	TRBD1	CASSPGQRDTQYF	TGCGCCAGCAGCCCGGGACAGAGAGATACGCAGTATTTT
TRBV19	TRBJ1-2	NA	TRBD1	CASSPRTGGSYGYTF	TGTGCCAGTAGTCCCCGGACAGGGGGAAGCTATGGCTACACCTTC
TRBV30	TRBJ1-2	NA	NA	CAWREDGGTGYTF	TGTGCCTGGAGGGAGGACGGCGGGACGGGCTACACCTTC
TRBV5-1	TRBJ1-6	NA	TRBD1	CASSPRTGDSPLHF	TGCGCCAGCAGCCCTAGGACAGGGGATTCACCCCTCCACTTT
TRBV7-7	TRBJ2-1	NA	TRBD1	CASSLVPLPFPETGENEQFF	TGTGCCAGCAGCTTAGTACCACTTCCGTTTCCGGAGACAGGGGAAAATGAGCAGTTCTTC
TRBV6-1	TRBJ1-1	NA	NA	CASSLTGNTEAFF	TGTGCCAGCAGCCTGACAGGGAACACTGAAGCTTTCTTT
TRBV6-1	TRBJ2-7	NA	NA	CASSESGGSYEQYF	TGTGCCAGCAGTGAAAGTGGCGGCTCCTACGAGCAGTACTTC
TRBV18	TRBJ2-1	NA	TRBD1	CASSLTGGFDNEQFF	TGTGCCAGCTCACTGACAGGGGGCTTTGACAATGAGCAGTTCTTC
TRBV18	TRBJ1-4	NA	TRBD1	CASSAGQPGEKLFF	TGTGCCAGCTCAGCGGGACAGCCTGGTGAAAAACTGTTTTTT